The T cell receptor (beta chain) described here comes from a study of CD8+ T cells in alopecia areata. Across the whole study: Patients in the treated group were given tofacitinib by mouth, 5 to 10 mg twice a day.

cDNA reverse transcribed from extracted RNA served as the sequencing template. Profiled with immunoSEQ multiplex PCR; TCRdb holds only in-frame clones, not every one. In the table there are 150,000 or so clones, more than 45% of which are singletons. The TCR sequence derives from a human donor with alopecia areata. The sample here was CD8+ T cells sorted from blood, taken at week 0.

The CDR3 DNA reads as TGCAGCGTTGAAGGGAGGGGCTATGAGCAGTTCTTC. Translated, it gives CSVEGRGYEQFF. This rearrangement joins TRBV29-1 to TRBJ2-1; weak D call: TRBD2 (6 bases). The CDR3 runs to 12 residues. Germline CDR1 and CDR2: SQVTM and ANQGSEA. V shed 1 base and J shed 8 bases, with 9 bases lying between them.